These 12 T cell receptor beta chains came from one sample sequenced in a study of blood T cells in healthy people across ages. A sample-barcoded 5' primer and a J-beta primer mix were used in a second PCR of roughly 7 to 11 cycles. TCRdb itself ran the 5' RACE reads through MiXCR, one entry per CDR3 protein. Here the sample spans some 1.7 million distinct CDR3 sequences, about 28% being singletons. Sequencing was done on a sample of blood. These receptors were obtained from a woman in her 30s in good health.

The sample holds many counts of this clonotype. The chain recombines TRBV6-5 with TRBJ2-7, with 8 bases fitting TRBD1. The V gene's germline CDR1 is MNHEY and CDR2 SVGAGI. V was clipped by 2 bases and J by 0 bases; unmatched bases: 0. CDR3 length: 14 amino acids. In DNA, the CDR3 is TGTGCCAGCAGTTACACAGGGGGCTCCTACGAGCAGTACTTC. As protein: CASSYTGGSYEQYF.

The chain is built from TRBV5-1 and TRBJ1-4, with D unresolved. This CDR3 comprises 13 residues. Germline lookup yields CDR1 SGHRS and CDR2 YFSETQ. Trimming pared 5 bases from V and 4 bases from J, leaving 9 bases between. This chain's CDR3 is CASRRNYNEKLFF. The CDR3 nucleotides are TGCGCCAGCAGGCGCAACTATAATGAAAAACTGTTTTTT.

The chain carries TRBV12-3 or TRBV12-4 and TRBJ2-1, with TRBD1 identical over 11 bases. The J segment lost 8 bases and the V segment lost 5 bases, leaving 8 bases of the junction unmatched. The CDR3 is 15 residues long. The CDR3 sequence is CASSDRDRGSYEQFF. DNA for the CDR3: TGTGCCAGCAGTGACCGGGACAGGGGGTCCTATGAGCAGTTCTTC.

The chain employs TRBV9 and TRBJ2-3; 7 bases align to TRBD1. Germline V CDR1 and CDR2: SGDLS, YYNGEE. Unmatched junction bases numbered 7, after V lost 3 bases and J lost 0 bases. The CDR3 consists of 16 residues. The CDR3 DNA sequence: TGTGCCAGCAGCGCCCAGACAGGGCAAAGCACAGATACGCAGTATTTT. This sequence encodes CASSAQTGQSTDTQYF. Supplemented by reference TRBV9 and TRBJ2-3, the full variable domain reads DSGVTQTPKHLITATGQRVTLRCSPRSGDLSVYWYQQSLDQGLQFLIQYYNGEERAKGNILERFSAQQFPDLHSELNLSSLELGDSALYFCASSAQTGQSTDTQYFGPGTRLTVL.

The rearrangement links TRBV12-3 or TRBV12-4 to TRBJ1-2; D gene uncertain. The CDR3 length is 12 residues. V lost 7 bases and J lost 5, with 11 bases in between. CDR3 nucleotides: TGTGCCAGCACGTATAGAGGGTATGGCTACACCTTC. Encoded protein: CASTYRGYGYTF.

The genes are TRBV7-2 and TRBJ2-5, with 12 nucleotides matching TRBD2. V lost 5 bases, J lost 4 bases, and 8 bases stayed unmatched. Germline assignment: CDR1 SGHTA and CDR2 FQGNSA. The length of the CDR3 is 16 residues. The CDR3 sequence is CASSRKLAGGRETQYF. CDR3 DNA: TGTGCCAGCAGCCGGAAGCTAGCGGGAGGGCGAGAGACCCAGTACTTC. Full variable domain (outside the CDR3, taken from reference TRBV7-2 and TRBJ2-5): GAGVSQSPSNKVTEKGKDVELRCDPISGHTALYWYRQSLGQGLEFLIYFQGNSAPDKSGLPSDRFSAERTGGSVSTLTIQRTQQEDSAVYLCASSRKLAGGRETQYFGPGTRLLVL.

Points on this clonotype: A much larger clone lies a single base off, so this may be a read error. CDR3 coding DNA: TGTGCCAGCACAACCCATGACGGGTTGGCGTCCCAGTACTTC. This translates into CASTTHDGLASQYF. The chain employs TRBV28 and TRBJ2-5; D ambiguous. This CDR3 has 14 residues. Germline V CDR1 and CDR2: MDHEN, SYDVKM. V was pared by 7 bases and J by 9 bases, with 21 bases between.

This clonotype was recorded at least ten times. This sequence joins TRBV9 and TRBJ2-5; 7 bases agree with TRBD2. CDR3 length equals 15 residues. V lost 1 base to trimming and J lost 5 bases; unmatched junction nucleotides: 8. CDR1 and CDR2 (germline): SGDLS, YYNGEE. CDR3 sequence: CASSVQRGEGETQYF. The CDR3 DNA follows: TGTGCCAGCAGCGTACAGCGCGGGGAGGGGGAGACCCAGTACTTC.

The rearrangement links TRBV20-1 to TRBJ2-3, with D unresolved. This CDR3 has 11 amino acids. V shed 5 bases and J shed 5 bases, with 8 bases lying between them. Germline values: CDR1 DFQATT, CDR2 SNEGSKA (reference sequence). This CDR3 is CSARIRDTQYF. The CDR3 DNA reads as TGCAGTGCTCGGATTCGAGATACGCAGTATTTT.

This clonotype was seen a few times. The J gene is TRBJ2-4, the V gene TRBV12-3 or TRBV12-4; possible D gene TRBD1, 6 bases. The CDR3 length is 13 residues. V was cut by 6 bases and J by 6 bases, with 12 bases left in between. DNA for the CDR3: TGTGCCAGCAGAGGAAGCAGGGGAAACATTCAGTACTTC. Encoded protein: CASRGSRGNIQYF.

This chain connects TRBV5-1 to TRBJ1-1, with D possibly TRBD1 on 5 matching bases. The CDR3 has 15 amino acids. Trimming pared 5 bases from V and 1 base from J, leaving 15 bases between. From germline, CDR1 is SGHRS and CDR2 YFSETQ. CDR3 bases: TGCGCCAGCAGAGATTACCGGGGCTCGAACACTGAAGCTTTCTTT. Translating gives CASRDYRGSNTEAFF.

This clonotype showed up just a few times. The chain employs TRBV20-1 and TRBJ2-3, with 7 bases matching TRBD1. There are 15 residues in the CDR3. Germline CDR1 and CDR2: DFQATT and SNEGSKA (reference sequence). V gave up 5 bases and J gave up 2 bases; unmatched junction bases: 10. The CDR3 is CSAGSPGQITDTQYF. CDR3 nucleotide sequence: TGCAGTGCTGGAAGTCCGGGACAGATCACAGATACGCAGTATTTT.